The entry below describes one T cell receptor beta chain. Its antigen is still unknown. Sequencing was performed with immunoSEQ multiplex PCR; in TCRdb, only in-frame clones are kept and a portion is missing. The table shows 20,000 or so clones, with approximately 80% occurring only once. This record belongs to a study of somatic mutations in cytotoxic T cells in rheumatoid arthritis. Study context: Collection of patient blood (over 29 ml EDTA) took place right after diagnosis, before any treatment. General study results and limits: CD8+ T-cell clonality showed no significant difference between rheumatoid arthritis patients and age-matched healthy controls. Antigen specificity of the expanded CD8+ clones was not determined.

The trim removed 2 bases at V and 5 bases at J, leaving 8 bases unmatched. CDR1 and CDR2 from the germline V gene are SGDLS and YYNGEE. The CDR3 is 15 residues long. Positive selection using magnetic beads isolated the CD4+ and CD8+ cells (purity was checked by flow cytometry). The sample was CD8+ T cells sorted from blood. The receptor was derived from an adult with rheumatoid arthritis. The rearrangement links TRBV9 to TRBJ2-7; 9 nucleotides line up with TRBD2. The CDR3 protein is CASSVTGTSPHEQYF. The CDR3 DNA is TGTGCCAGCAGCGTCACCGGGACTAGCCCCCACGAGCAGTACTTC. Full variable domain (outside the CDR3, taken from reference TRBV9 and TRBJ2-7): DSGVTQTPKHLITATGQRVTLRCSPRSGDLSVYWYQQSLDQGLQFLIQYYNGEERAKGNILERFSAQQFPDLHSELNLSSLELGDSALYFCASSVTGTSPHEQYFGPGTRLTVT.